A selection of T cell receptor beta chains follows, all from one sample in a study of identical twins. TCRdb called the 5' RACE reads again in MiXCR, with one record for every CDR3 protein. Seen here are about 300,000 distinct CDR3 sequences, about 12% observed once, and the top ten hold approximately 7.6%. This sample also belongs to another study, concerning yellow fever vaccine responses in identical twins.

Sequenced: CD8+ T cells sorted from blood. The receptor set was obtained from a young woman in good health. The CDR3 runs from the conserved cysteine through the conserved F or W. A D gene is named only where the DNA matches it firmly. Some rows mark clone size as missing; the rest say once, few, many or name a class of expanded clone.

J gene: TRBJ2-5
clone size: few
D gene: NA
V gene: TRBV24-1
CDR3 protein: CATSDLQGSETQYF
CDR3 DNA: TGTGCCACCAGTGATTTGCAGGGGTCAGAGACCCAGTACTTC

J gene: TRBJ2-3
clone size: few
D gene: NA
V gene: TRBV7-7
CDR3 protein: CASSLEITDTQYF
CDR3 DNA: TGTGCCAGCAGCCTGGAGATCACAGATACGCAGTATTTT

J gene: TRBJ2-1
clone size: NA
D gene: NA
V gene: TRBV6-1
CDR3 protein: CASGDGSSYNEQFF
CDR3 DNA: TGTGCCAGCGGAGACGGAAGCTCCTACAATGAGCAGTTCTTC

J gene: TRBJ2-3
clone size: many
D gene: NA
V gene: TRBV20-1
CDR3 protein: CSARDFRADSTDTQYF
CDR3 DNA: TGCAGTGCTAGAGATTTTCGGGCGGATAGCACAGATACGCAGTATTTT

J gene: TRBJ1-6
clone size: few
D gene: NA
V gene: TRBV2
CDR3 protein: CVSSESELSSYNSPLHF
CDR3 DNA: TGTGTCAGCAGTGAATCCGAACTGAGCTCCTATAATTCACCCCTCCACTTT

J gene: TRBJ1-1
clone size: few
D gene: NA
V gene: TRBV15
CDR3 protein: CATSPPGGTEAFF
CDR3 DNA: TGTGCCACCAGCCCACCCGGGGGGACTGAAGCTTTCTTT

J gene: TRBJ2-1
clone size: NA
D gene: NA
V gene: TRBV7-3
CDR3 protein: CASSLTSENEQFF
CDR3 DNA: TGTGCCAGCAGCTTAACCAGCGAAAATGAGCAGTTCTTC

J gene: TRBJ2-3
clone size: NA
D gene: TRBD1
V gene: TRBV4-1
CDR3 protein: CASSSSGTVARDTQYF
CDR3 DNA: TGCGCCAGCAGCTCATCCGGGACAGTGGCGAGAGATACGCAGTATTTT

J gene: TRBJ2-1
clone size: NA
D gene: TRBD2
V gene: TRBV27
CDR3 protein: CASSLSPSGNYNEQFF
CDR3 DNA: TGTGCCAGCAGTTTATCGCCTAGCGGGAATTACAATGAGCAGTTCTTC

J gene: TRBJ2-1
clone size: many
D gene: TRBD2
V gene: TRBV12-3/TRBV12-4
CDR3 protein: CASSLAGGGAEQFF
CDR3 DNA: TGTGCCAGCAGTTTAGCGGGGGGGGGTGCTGAGCAGTTCTTC

J gene: TRBJ2-3
clone size: few
D gene: TRBD2
V gene: TRBV7-6
CDR3 protein: CASSLTSGSRDTQYF
CDR3 DNA: TGTGCCAGCAGCTTAACTAGCGGGAGCAGAGATACGCAGTATTTT

J gene: TRBJ2-7
clone size: few
D gene: TRBD2
V gene: TRBV3-1
CDR3 protein: CASSPPAGEGIYEQYF
CDR3 DNA: TGTGCCAGCAGCCCCCCGGCGGGAGAAGGGATCTACGAGCAGTACTTC

J gene: TRBJ2-2
clone size: many
D gene: TRBD1
V gene: TRBV20-1
CDR3 protein: CSARSGQDSGELFF
CDR3 DNA: TGCAGTGCTAGATCCGGACAGGATTCCGGGGAGCTGTTTTTT

J gene: TRBJ2-1
clone size: NA
D gene: NA
V gene: TRBV2
CDR3 protein: CATVDKRNEQFF
CDR3 DNA: TGTGCCACCGTGGACAAAAGAAATGAGCAGTTCTTC

J gene: TRBJ2-3
clone size: NA
D gene: NA
V gene: TRBV2
CDR3 protein: CASSDLSVGTDTQYF
CDR3 DNA: TGTGCCAGCTCGGACTTATCCGTGGGCACAGATACGCAGTATTTT

J gene: TRBJ2-1
clone size: few
D gene: TRBD1
V gene: TRBV5-1
CDR3 protein: CASSLEPGQGYNEQFF
CDR3 DNA: TGCGCCAGCAGCTTGGAACCCGGACAGGGATACAATGAGCAGTTCTTC

J gene: TRBJ2-7
clone size: NA
D gene: TRBD2
V gene: TRBV12-3/TRBV12-4
CDR3 protein: CASSLGLAGSLYEQYF
CDR3 DNA: TGTGCCAGCAGTTTAGGGCTAGCGGGGTCACTATACGAGCAGTACTTC

J gene: TRBJ2-3
clone size: many
D gene: TRBD2
V gene: TRBV5-6
CDR3 protein: CASSPPGLAADTQYF
CDR3 DNA: TGTGCCAGCAGCCCCCCCGGACTAGCGGCAGATACGCAGTATTTT

J gene: TRBJ1-1
clone size: many
D gene: NA
V gene: TRBV4-1
CDR3 protein: CASSRTGGGIFTEAFF
CDR3 DNA: TGCGCCAGCAGCCGGACCGGAGGAGGGATATTCACTGAAGCTTTCTTT

J gene: TRBJ2-3
clone size: NA
D gene: TRBD1
V gene: TRBV27
CDR3 protein: CASSLRDRHTDTQYF
CDR3 DNA: TGTGCCAGCAGTCTACGGGACAGACACACAGATACGCAGTATTTT

J gene: TRBJ2-2
clone size: many
D gene: TRBD1
V gene: TRBV5-1
CDR3 protein: CASSLRDRNTGELFF
CDR3 DNA: TGCGCCAGCAGCTTGCGGGACAGGAACACCGGGGAGCTGTTTTTT

J gene: TRBJ2-1
clone size: few
D gene: TRBD1
V gene: TRBV7-8
CDR3 protein: CASIPGQGARGSYNEQFF
CDR3 DNA: TGTGCCAGCATCCCAGGGCAGGGGGCTAGGGGGTCCTACAATGAGCAGTTCTTC

J gene: TRBJ2-7
clone size: NA
D gene: NA
V gene: TRBV27
CDR3 protein: CASSYRGKSYEQYF
CDR3 DNA: TGTGCCAGCAGTTATCGGGGGAAATCCTACGAGCAGTACTTC

J gene: TRBJ2-7
clone size: few
D gene: NA
V gene: TRBV28
CDR3 protein: CASSSMTVSYEQYF
CDR3 DNA: TGTGCCAGCAGTAGTATGACAGTCTCCTACGAGCAGTACTTC

J gene: TRBJ2-7
clone size: NA
D gene: TRBD2
V gene: TRBV20-1
CDR3 protein: CSAGSGLTYEQYF
CDR3 DNA: TGCAGTGCCGGTAGCGGGTTGACCTACGAGCAGTACTTC

J gene: TRBJ2-1
clone size: NA
D gene: TRBD2
V gene: TRBV5-6
CDR3 protein: CASSLGLADNEQFF
CDR3 DNA: TGTGCCAGCAGCTTGGGACTAGCGGACAATGAGCAGTTCTTC

J gene: TRBJ1-1
clone size: few
D gene: NA
V gene: TRBV19
CDR3 protein: CASSKRDGLEAFF
CDR3 DNA: TGTGCCAGTAGTAAACGGGACGGACTTGAAGCTTTCTTT

J gene: TRBJ2-1
clone size: NA
D gene: TRBD2
V gene: TRBV2
CDR3 protein: CATLAGGPYNEQFF
CDR3 DNA: TGTGCCACCCTAGCGGGAGGGCCCTACAATGAGCAGTTCTTC

J gene: TRBJ2-3
clone size: NA
D gene: NA
V gene: TRBV7-6
CDR3 protein: CASSLDQDTQYF
CDR3 DNA: TGTGCCAGCAGCTTAGACCAGGATACGCAGTATTTT

J gene: TRBJ2-7
clone size: NA
D gene: TRBD2
V gene: TRBV9
CDR3 protein: CASSAGLFAYEQYF
CDR3 DNA: TGTGCCAGCAGCGCGGGACTATTTGCCTACGAGCAGTACTTC

J gene: TRBJ2-7
clone size: NA
D gene: TRBD2
V gene: TRBV11-1
CDR3 protein: CASSRGLDYYEQYF
CDR3 DNA: TGTGCCAGCAGCAGGGGACTAGACTACTACGAGCAGTACTTC

J gene: TRBJ2-2
clone size: NA
D gene: NA
V gene: TRBV9
CDR3 protein: CASSAYIDTGELFF
CDR3 DNA: TGTGCCAGCAGCGCCTACATTGACACCGGGGAGCTGTTTTTT

J gene: TRBJ2-2
clone size: NA
D gene: NA
V gene: TRBV2
CDR3 protein: CASSEQASYTGELFF
CDR3 DNA: TGTGCCAGCAGTGAACAGGCGTCTTACACCGGGGAGCTGTTTTTT

J gene: TRBJ2-3
clone size: many
D gene: NA
V gene: TRBV29-1
CDR3 protein: CSVDSGTDTQYF
CDR3 DNA: TGCAGCGTTGACTCGGGGACAGATACGCAGTATTTT

J gene: TRBJ2-1
clone size: NA
D gene: NA
V gene: TRBV6-1
CDR3 protein: CASSPDWDSYNEQFF
CDR3 DNA: TGTGCCAGCAGTCCCGATTGGGATTCCTACAATGAGCAGTTCTTC

J gene: TRBJ2-5
clone size: NA
D gene: TRBD2
V gene: TRBV6-1
CDR3 protein: CASSSRERGPLGETQYF
CDR3 DNA: TGTGCCAGCAGCTCCCGGGAGCGGGGGCCGCTCGGGGAGACCCAGTACTTC

J gene: TRBJ2-6
clone size: few
D gene: NA
V gene: TRBV20-1
CDR3 protein: CSAIIRTVSGANVLTF
CDR3 DNA: TGCAGTGCTATTATCAGGACGGTCTCTGGGGCCAACGTCCTGACTTTC

J gene: TRBJ2-7
clone size: NA
D gene: TRBD1
V gene: TRBV29-1
CDR3 protein: CSVENRGTGGFYEQYF
CDR3 DNA: TGCAGCGTTGAAAACAGGGGGACAGGGGGATTTTACGAGCAGTACTTC

J gene: TRBJ2-3
clone size: many
D gene: NA
V gene: TRBV12-3/TRBV12-4
CDR3 protein: CASSLGPRTYTDTQYF
CDR3 DNA: TGTGCCAGCAGCCTAGGGCCCCGGACTTATACAGATACGCAGTATTTT

J gene: TRBJ2-3
clone size: NA
D gene: NA
V gene: TRBV11-2
CDR3 protein: CASSQERATDTQYF
CDR3 DNA: TGTGCCAGCAGCCAAGAGCGGGCCACAGATACGCAGTATTTT

J gene: TRBJ2-1
clone size: few
D gene: NA
V gene: TRBV2
CDR3 protein: CASTGTYDEQFF
CDR3 DNA: TGTGCCAGCACCGGGACTTACGATGAGCAGTTCTTC

J gene: TRBJ2-3
clone size: many
D gene: NA
V gene: TRBV7-2
CDR3 protein: CASSLAGGRADTQYF
CDR3 DNA: TGTGCCAGCAGCTTAGCAGGCGGACGCGCAGATACGCAGTATTTT

J gene: TRBJ2-1
clone size: few
D gene: TRBD2
V gene: TRBV29-1
CDR3 protein: CSVDPSGINNEQFF
CDR3 DNA: TGCAGCGTTGATCCCAGCGGGATAAACAATGAGCAGTTCTTC

J gene: TRBJ2-7
clone size: many
D gene: NA
V gene: TRBV15
CDR3 protein: CATSSLGVLGGGEQYF
CDR3 DNA: TGTGCCACCAGCAGTTTAGGGGTCCTGGGCGGTGGGGAGCAGTACTTC

J gene: TRBJ2-1
clone size: NA
D gene: TRBD2
V gene: TRBV20-1
CDR3 protein: CSPYGTSGTFSYNEQFF
CDR3 DNA: TGCAGTCCGTACGGGACTAGCGGGACTTTCTCCTACAATGAGCAGTTCTTC

J gene: TRBJ1-5
clone size: NA
D gene: NA
V gene: TRBV7-9
CDR3 protein: CASSHGGSNQPQHF
CDR3 DNA: TGTGCCAGCAGCCATGGGGGATCCAATCAGCCCCAGCATTTT

J gene: TRBJ2-1
clone size: many
D gene: NA
V gene: TRBV12-3/TRBV12-4
CDR3 protein: CASTLGNEQFF
CDR3 DNA: TGTGCCAGCACCCTCGGGAATGAGCAGTTCTTC

J gene: TRBJ1-1
clone size: many
D gene: NA
V gene: TRBV6-6
CDR3 protein: CAHDNGPGTEAFF
CDR3 DNA: TGTGCCCACGATAATGGGCCGGGCACTGAAGCTTTCTTT

J gene: TRBJ2-6
clone size: NA
D gene: NA
V gene: TRBV7-8
CDR3 protein: CSSSLEGSGANVLTF
CDR3 DNA: TGTTCCAGCAGCTTGGAGGGCTCTGGGGCCAACGTCCTGACTTTC

J gene: TRBJ1-5
clone size: NA
D gene: TRBD1
V gene: TRBV13
CDR3 protein: CASSLGQGDAQPQHF
CDR3 DNA: TGTGCCAGCAGCCTGGGACAGGGGGACGCTCAGCCCCAGCATTTT

J gene: TRBJ2-7
clone size: NA
D gene: NA
V gene: TRBV27
CDR3 protein: CASSLTVLREQYF
CDR3 DNA: TGTGCCAGCAGTCTGACTGTTCTACGGGAGCAGTACTTC

J gene: TRBJ1-4
clone size: few
D gene: NA
V gene: TRBV7-9
CDR3 protein: CASSSPGTTATNEKLFF
CDR3 DNA: TGTGCCAGCAGCTCGCCCGGGACAACGGCAACTAATGAAAAACTGTTTTTT

J gene: TRBJ2-3
clone size: few
D gene: TRBD2
V gene: TRBV24-1
CDR3 protein: CATSDLVSGSTDTQYF
CDR3 DNA: TGTGCCACCAGTGATTTGGTTAGCGGGAGCACAGATACGCAGTATTTT

J gene: TRBJ1-1
clone size: many
D gene: TRBD1
V gene: TRBV12-3/TRBV12-4
CDR3 protein: CASRGTGNTEAFF
CDR3 DNA: TGTGCCAGCAGGGGGACAGGGAACACTGAAGCTTTCTTT

J gene: TRBJ2-3
clone size: few
D gene: NA
V gene: TRBV4-2
CDR3 protein: CASSQGYAGREDTQYF
CDR3 DNA: TGTGCCAGCAGCCAAGGGTACGCGGGGCGTGAAGATACGCAGTATTTT

J gene: TRBJ1-5
clone size: NA
D gene: TRBD1
V gene: TRBV27
CDR3 protein: CASSPGTGDQPQHF
CDR3 DNA: TGTGCCAGCAGTCCGGGGACAGGGGATCAGCCCCAGCATTTT

J gene: TRBJ2-5
clone size: NA
D gene: TRBD2
V gene: TRBV20-1
CDR3 protein: CSVMAGGLGETQYF
CDR3 DNA: TGCAGTGTTATGGCGGGGGGGCTCGGGGAGACCCAGTACTTC

J gene: TRBJ2-7
clone size: NA
D gene: NA
V gene: TRBV11-2
CDR3 protein: CASSLIGQIYEQYF
CDR3 DNA: TGTGCCAGCAGCTTAATTGGACAGATTTACGAGCAGTACTTC

J gene: TRBJ2-7
clone size: few
D gene: NA
V gene: TRBV7-8
CDR3 protein: CASSSIEGRRRYEQYF
CDR3 DNA: TGTGCCAGCAGCTCTATTGAGGGGAGAAGACGCTACGAGCAGTACTTC

J gene: TRBJ2-5
clone size: few
D gene: NA
V gene: TRBV20-1
CDR3 protein: CSAREVYQETQYF
CDR3 DNA: TGCAGTGCTAGAGAGGTTTACCAAGAGACCCAGTACTTC